This T cell receptor (beta chain) was identified in a study of Graves' ophthalmopathy and Graves' hyperthyroidism. Worth noting for this clonotype: Mismatch with germline at one junction end may stem from a read error.

The authors diagnosed from clinical symptoms, serum thyroxine, TRAb, thyroid ultrasound and orbital computed tomography. Germline CDR1 reads SGDLS; CDR2 reads YYNGEE. CDR3 size: 15 residues. RNA transcripts were the template, and TCR beta CDR3 regions were amplified from them. Second-round multiplex PCR came after a first-round RT-PCR that employed HTBI primers. Each CDR3 protein is one row after TCRdb ran MiXCR on the multiplex PCR reads. This table has about 420,000 distinct CDR3 sequences, over 20% appearing once. The sequenced material came from peripheral blood. The clonotype comes from a woman aged 18-35 years with stable Graves' hyperthyroidism. V is TRBV9 and J is TRBJ1-4; D is ambiguous. The CDR3 DNA reads as TGTGCCAGCAGCGTAGGAACAACCACTAATGAAGAACTGTTTTTT. It yields the protein CASSVGTTTNEELFF.